This T cell receptor (beta chain) was sequenced for a study of cytomegalovirus exposure and HLA in healthy donors. 13 Jbeta primers and 60 Vbeta primers were used for the PCR. Sequencing was performed with immunoSEQ multiplex PCR; in TCRdb, only in-frame clones are kept and a portion is missing. The sample consists of about 100,000 clones, around 62% of them appearing once. Germline V gives CDR1 ENHRY, CDR2 SYGVKD. The CDR3 is made up of 15 amino acids. V dropped 5 bases and J dropped 1; count of bases not matched to a gene: 6. As regards this clone: The antigen remains undetermined.

Study-level findings and limits: The classifier reportedly diagnosed cytomegalovirus status with high specificity and sensitivity.

This TCR was sampled from a man aged 30 to 39 in good health and CMV-seropositive. The chain carries TRBV10-3 and TRBJ2-7, with 9 bases aligning to TRBD1. The sample taken for sequencing was PBMCs. The CDR3 coding sequence is TGTGCCATCAGTCCCTCCGGGACAGGGTCCTACGAGCAGTACTTC. Translation: CAISPSGTGSYEQYF.